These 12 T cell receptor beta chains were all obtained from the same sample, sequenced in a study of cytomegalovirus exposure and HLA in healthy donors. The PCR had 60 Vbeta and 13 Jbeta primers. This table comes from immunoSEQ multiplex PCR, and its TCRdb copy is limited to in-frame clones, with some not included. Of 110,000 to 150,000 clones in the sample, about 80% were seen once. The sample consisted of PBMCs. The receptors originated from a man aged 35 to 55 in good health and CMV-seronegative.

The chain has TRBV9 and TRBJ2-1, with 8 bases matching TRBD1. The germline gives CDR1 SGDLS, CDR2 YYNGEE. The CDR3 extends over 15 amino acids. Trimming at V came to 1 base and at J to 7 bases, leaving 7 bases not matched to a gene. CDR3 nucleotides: TGTGCCAGCAGCGTACGGCAGGGGGCTTATAATGAGCAGTTCTTC. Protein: CASSVRQGAYNEQFF.

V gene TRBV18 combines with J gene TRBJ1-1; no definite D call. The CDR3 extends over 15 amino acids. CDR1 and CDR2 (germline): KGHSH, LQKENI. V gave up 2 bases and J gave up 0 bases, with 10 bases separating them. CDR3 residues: CASSPDPGMNTEAFF. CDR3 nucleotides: TGTGCCAGCTCACCAGATCCGGGGATGAACACTGAAGCTTTCTTT.

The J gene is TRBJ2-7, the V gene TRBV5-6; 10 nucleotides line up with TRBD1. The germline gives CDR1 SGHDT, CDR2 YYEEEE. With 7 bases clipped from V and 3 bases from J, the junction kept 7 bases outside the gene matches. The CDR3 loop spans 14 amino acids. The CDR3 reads CASLRDRGHYEQYF. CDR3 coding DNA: TGTGCCAGCCTCCGGGACAGGGGACACTACGAGCAGTACTTC. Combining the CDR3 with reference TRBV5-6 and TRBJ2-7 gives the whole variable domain DAGVTQSPTHLIKTRGQQVTLRCSPKSGHDTVSWYQQALGQGPQFIFQYYEEEERQRGNFPDRFSGHQFPNYSSELNVNALLLGDSALYLCASLRDRGHYEQYFGPGTRLTVT.

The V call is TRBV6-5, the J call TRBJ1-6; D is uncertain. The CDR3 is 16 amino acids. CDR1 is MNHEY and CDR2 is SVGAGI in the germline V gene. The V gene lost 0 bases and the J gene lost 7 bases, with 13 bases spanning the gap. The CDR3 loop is CASSYSVGTGNSPLHF. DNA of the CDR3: TGTGCCAGCAGTTACTCAGTCGGTACGGGGAATTCACCCCTCCACTTT.

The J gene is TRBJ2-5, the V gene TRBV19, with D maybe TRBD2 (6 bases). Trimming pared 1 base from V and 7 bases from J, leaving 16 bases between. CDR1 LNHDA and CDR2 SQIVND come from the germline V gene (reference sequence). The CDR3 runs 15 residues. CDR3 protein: CASSIVLAGSGTQYF. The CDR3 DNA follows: TGTGCCAGTAGTATAGTACTAGCTGGTTCTGGGACCCAGTACTTC.

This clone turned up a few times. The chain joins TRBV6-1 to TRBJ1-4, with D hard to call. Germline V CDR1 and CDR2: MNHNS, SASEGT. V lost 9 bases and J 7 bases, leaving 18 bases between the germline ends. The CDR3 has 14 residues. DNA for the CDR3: TGTGCCAGACCCCACGCCGGTCGGGGTGAAAAACTGTTTTTT. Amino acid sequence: CARPHAGRGEKLFF.

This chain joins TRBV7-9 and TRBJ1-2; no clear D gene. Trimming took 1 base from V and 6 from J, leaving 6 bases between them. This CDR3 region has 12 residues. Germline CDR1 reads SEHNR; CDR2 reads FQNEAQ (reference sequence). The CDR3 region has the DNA TGTGCCAGCAGCTTAGGTTCCGATGGCTACACCTTC. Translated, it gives CASSLGSDGYTF.

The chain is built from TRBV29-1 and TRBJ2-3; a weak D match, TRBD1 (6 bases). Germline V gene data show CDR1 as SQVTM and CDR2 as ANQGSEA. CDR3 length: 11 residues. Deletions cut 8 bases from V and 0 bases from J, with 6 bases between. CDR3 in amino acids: CSTGSTDTQYF. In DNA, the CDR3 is TGCAGCACAGGGAGCACAGATACGCAGTATTTT.

Here the CDR3 reads CASRTDTRYEQYF. CDR3 nucleotides: TGTGCCAGCAGGACCGACACGAGATACGAGCAGTACTTC. V gene TRBV6-5 combines with J gene TRBJ2-7; D is undetermined. CDR1 and CDR2 (germline): MNHEY, SVGAGI. The CDR3 is 13 amino acids. The V end lost 6 bases, the J end lost 4 bases, and 13 bases lay between the germline ends.

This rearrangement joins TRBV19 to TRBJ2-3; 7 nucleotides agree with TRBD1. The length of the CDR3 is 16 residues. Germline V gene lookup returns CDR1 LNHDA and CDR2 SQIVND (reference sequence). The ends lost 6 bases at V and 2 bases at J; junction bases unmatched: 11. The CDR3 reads CASRGITGVYTDTQYF. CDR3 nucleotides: TGTGCCAGTAGGGGGATCACAGGGGTATACACAGATACGCAGTATTTT. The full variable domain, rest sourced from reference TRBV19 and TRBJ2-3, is DGGITQSPKYLFRKEGQNVTLSCEQNLNHDAMYWYRQDPGQGLRLIYYSQIVNDFQKGDIAEGYSVSREKKESFPLTVTSAQKNPTAFYLCASRGITGVYTDTQYFGPGTRLTVL.

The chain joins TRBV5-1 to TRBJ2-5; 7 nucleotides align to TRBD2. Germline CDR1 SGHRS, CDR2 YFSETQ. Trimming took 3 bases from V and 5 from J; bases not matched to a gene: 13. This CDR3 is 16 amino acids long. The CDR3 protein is CASSSGTILLRETQYF. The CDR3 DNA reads TGCGCCAGCAGCTCTGGGACTATCCTTTTACGGGAGACCCAGTACTTC.

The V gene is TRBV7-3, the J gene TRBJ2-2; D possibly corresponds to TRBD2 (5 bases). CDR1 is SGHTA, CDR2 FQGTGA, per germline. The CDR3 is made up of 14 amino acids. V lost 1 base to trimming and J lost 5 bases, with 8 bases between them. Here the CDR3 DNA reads TGTGCCAGCAGCTTAAGGGAGTCGACCGGGGAGCTGTTTTTT. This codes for CASSLRESTGELFF.